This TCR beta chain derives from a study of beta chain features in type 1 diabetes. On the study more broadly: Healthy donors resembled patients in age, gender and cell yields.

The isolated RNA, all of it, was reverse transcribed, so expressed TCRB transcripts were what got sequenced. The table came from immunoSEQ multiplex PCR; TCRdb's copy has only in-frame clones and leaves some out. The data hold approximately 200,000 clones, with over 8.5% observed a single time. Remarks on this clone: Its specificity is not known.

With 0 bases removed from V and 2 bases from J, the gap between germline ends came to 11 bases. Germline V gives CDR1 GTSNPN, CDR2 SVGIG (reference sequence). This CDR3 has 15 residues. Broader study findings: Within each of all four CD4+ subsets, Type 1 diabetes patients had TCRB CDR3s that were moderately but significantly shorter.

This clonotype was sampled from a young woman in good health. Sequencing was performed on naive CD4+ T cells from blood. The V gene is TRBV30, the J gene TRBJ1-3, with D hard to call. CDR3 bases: TGTGCCTGGAGTGTATTGTCGAGCCCTGGAAACACCATATATTTT. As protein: CAWSVLSSPGNTIYF.